This TCR beta chain appears in the sequencing data of a study of blood T cell repertoires in COVID-19. Study summary: Specimens from acute and convalescent COVID-19 originated in the United States, Italy and Spain. From T cells, B-cell-depleted T cells, or PBMCs came the material, which was cDNA or gDNA.

Produced via immunoSEQ multiplex PCR; TCRdb's table is partial and in-frame only. In the table there are fewer than 200,000 clones, under 90% of which are singletons. This receptor was obtained from an elderly woman with acute or convalescent COVID-19. Sequencing was carried out using peripheral blood.

The DNA for the CDR3 is TGTGCCATCAGTGGGGCTAGCGGGGCAGATACGCAGTATTTT. Encoded protein: CAISGASGADTQYF. The chain recombines TRBV10-3 with TRBJ2-3; TRBD2 agrees at 9 bases. CDR3 length: 14 amino acids. Germline values: CDR1 ENHRY, CDR2 SYGVKD. Trimming at V came to 4 bases and at J to 4 bases, leaving 3 bases not matched to a gene.